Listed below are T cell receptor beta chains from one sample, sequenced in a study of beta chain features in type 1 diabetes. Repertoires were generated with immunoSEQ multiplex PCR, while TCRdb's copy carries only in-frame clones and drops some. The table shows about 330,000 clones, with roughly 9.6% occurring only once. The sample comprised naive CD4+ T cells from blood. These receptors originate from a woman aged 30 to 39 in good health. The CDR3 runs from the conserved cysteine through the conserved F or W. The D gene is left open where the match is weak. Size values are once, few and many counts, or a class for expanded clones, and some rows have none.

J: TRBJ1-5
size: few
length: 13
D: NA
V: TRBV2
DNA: TGTGCCAGCAGTGCTATGGGCAATCAGCCCCAGCATTTT
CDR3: CASSAMGNQPQHF

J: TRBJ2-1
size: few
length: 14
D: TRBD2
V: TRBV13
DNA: TGTGCCAGCAGCTTACTAGCGGGAGGTCAAATGGAGTTCTTC
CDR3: CASSLLAGGQMEFF

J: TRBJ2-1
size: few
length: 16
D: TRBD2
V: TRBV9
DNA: TGTGCCAGCAGTCCGACGGGGACTAGCGGGTACAATGAGCAGTTCTTC
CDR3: CASSPTGTSGYNEQFF

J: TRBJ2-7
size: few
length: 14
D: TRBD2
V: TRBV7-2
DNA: TGTGCCAGCAGCTTAGCTAGCGGGAGGAATGAGCAGTACTTC
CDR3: CASSLASGRNEQYF

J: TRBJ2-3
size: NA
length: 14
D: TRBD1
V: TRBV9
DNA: TGTGCCAGCAGCCCACAACAGGGGATCGGTACGCAGTATTTT
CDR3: CASSPQQGIGTQYF

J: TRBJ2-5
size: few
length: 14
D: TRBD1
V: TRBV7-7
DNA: TGTGCTAGCAGCGCGACCGGGACAGGGGAGACCCAGTACTTC
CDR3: CASSATGTGETQYF

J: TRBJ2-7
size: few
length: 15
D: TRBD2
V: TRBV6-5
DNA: TGTGCCAGCAGTTATAGCGGGACATCGTCTTACGAGCAGTACTTC
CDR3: CASSYSGTSSYEQYF

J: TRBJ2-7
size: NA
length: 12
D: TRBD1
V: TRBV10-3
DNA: TGTGCCATCAGTGGGGGACAGGGGGCCGCGTACTTC
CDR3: CAISGGQGAAYF

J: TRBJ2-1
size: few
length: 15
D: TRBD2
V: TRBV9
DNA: TGTGCCAGCAGCGTAGTGGGACTAGCTGGCTATGAGCAGTTCTTC
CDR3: CASSVVGLAGYEQFF

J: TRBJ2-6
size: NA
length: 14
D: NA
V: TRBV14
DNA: TGTGCCAGCCGCCGATTCGGTGGGGCCAACGTCCTGACTTTC
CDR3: CASRRFGGANVLTF

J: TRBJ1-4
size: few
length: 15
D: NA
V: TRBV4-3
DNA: TGCGCCAGCAGCCCGAGTCAGGACAGCAATGAAAAACTGTTTTTT
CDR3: CASSPSQDSNEKLFF

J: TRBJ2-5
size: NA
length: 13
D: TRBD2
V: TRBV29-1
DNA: TGCAGCGCCCCCGGGCTAGCGGGAGAGACCCAGTACTTC
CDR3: CSAPGLAGETQYF

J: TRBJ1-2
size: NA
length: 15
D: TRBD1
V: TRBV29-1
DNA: TGCAGCGTCCAACGGACAGGGGGCGCGGACTATGGCTACACCTTC
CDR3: CSVQRTGGADYGYTF

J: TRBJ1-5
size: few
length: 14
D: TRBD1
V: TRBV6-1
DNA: TGTGCCAGCAGCCACCGACAGGGGAATCAGCCCCAGCATTTT
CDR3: CASSHRQGNQPQHF

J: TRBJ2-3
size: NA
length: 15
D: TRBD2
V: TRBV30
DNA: TGTGCCTGGAGTGGATCTGCGGGAGAGGGAGATACGCAGTATTTT
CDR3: CAWSGSAGEGDTQYF

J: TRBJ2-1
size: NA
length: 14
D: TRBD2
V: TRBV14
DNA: TGTGCCAGCAGCCAAGATTTCGCGGGAGCTGAGCAGTTCTTC
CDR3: CASSQDFAGAEQFF

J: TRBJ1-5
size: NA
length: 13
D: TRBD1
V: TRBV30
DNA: TGTGCCTGGGGGGACAGACCGAATCAGCCCCAGCATTTT
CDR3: CAWGDRPNQPQHF

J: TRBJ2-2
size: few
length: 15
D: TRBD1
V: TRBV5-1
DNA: TGCGCCAGCAGCCCGGGACAGGAAGACACCGGGGAGCTGTTTTTT
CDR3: CASSPGQEDTGELFF

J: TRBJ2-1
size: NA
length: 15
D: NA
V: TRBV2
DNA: TGTGCCAGCAGTGACTTTGGTAATCAGGGCAATGAGCAGTTCTTC
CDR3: CASSDFGNQGNEQFF

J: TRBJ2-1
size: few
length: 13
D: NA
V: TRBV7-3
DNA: TGTGCCAGCAGCTTTCAGGTCGGCAATGAGCAGTTCTTC
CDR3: CASSFQVGNEQFF

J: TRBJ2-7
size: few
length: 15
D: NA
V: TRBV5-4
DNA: TGTGCCAGCAGCTTGGCTGGTGCGGGGCCGGGCGAGCAGTACTTC
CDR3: CASSLAGAGPGEQYF

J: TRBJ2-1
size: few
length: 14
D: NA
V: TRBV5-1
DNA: TGCGCCAGCAGCTCTAGCGCGGGTAATAATGAGCAGTTCTTC
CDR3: CASSSSAGNNEQFF

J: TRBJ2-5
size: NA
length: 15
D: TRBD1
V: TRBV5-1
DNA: TGCGCCAGCAGCCCGCCGGACAGGGGTGGGGAGACCCAGTACTTC
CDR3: CASSPPDRGGETQYF

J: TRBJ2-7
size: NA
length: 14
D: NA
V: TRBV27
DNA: TGTGCCAGCAGTTCCCATGCTAGGTACTACGAGCAGTACTTC
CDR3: CASSSHARYYEQYF

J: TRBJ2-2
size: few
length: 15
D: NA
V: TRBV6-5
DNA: TGTGCCAGCAGTTACAGAGGGATGAACACCGGGGAGCTGTTTTTT
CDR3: CASSYRGMNTGELFF

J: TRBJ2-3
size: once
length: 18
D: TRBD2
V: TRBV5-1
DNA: TGCGCCAGCAGCTTGGGACAGGGACTAGCGGGTAGCACAGATACGCAGTATTTT
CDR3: CASSLGQGLAGSTDTQYF

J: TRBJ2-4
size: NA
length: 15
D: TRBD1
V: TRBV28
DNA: TGTGCCAGCAGACAGACGGGACAGGGGACACACATTCAGTACTTC
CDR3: CASRQTGQGTHIQYF

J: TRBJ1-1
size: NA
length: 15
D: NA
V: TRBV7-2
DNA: TGTGCCAGCAGCTTAGCAGGGGTTGTGAACACTGAAGCTTTCTTT
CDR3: CASSLAGVVNTEAFF

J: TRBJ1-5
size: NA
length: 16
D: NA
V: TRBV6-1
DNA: TGTGCCAGCAGTGAGGTGGAGTTCTGGGTCAATCAGCCCCAGCATTTT
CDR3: CASSEVEFWVNQPQHF

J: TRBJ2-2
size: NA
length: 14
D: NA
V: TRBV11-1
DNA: TGTGCCAGCAGCGTTAGCGGGAACACCGGGGAGCTGTTTTTT
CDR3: CASSVSGNTGELFF

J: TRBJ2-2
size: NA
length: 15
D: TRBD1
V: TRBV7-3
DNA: TGTGCCAGCAGCAAGGGACAGCCGAACACCGGGGAGCTGTTTTTT
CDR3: CASSKGQPNTGELFF

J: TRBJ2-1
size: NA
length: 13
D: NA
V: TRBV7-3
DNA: TGTGCCAGCAGCTACGGGACCTACAATGAGCAGTTCTTC
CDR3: CASSYGTYNEQFF

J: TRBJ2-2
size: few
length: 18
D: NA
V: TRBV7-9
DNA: TGTGCCAGCAGCTTAGAAATGACCCAGGGACTGGGGACCGGGGAGCTGTTTTTT
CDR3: CASSLEMTQGLGTGELFF

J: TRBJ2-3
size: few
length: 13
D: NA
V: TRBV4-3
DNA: TGCGCCAGCAGCGGAGAATTCGGGGGTACGCAGTATTTT
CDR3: CASSGEFGGTQYF

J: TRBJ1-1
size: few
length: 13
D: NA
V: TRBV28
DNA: TGTGCCAGCAGTTTCCTCCCCCAGACAGAAGCTTTCTTT
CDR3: CASSFLPQTEAFF